Following are 18 T cell receptor beta chains from one sample sequenced in a study of CXCR4 blockade with PD-1 therapy in pancreatic cancer. Assay used: immunoSEQ multiplex PCR; TCRdb lists only in-frame clones, some missing. In the table there are 5,000 to 6,500 clones, 35% to 40% of which are singletons. The sample consisted of tumor tissue. The receptors come from a human donor with pancreatic ductal adenocarcinoma.

This clone is judged medium-sized. The chain is built from TRBV6-7 and TRBJ2-5, with no clear D. TRBV6-7 has ORF status, its function being uncertain. CDR3 length: 11 residues. Trimming removed 5 bases at V and 3 bases at J, with 4 bases between. Here the CDR3 reads CASSREETQYF. CDR3 in DNA: TGTGCCAGCAGTCGGGAAGAGACCCAGTACTTC.

There are a few counts of this clone. V is TRBV11-3 and J is TRBJ1-3; D is possibly TRBD1 (6 bases). V lost 3 bases and J lost 4, with 13 bases in between. CDR1 and CDR2 from the germline V gene are SGHNT and YENEEA. The CDR3 sequence is 15 residues long. In DNA, the CDR3 is TGTGCCAGCAGCTTCAGGGGCCGGGGGGGAAACACCATATATTTT. As protein: CASSFRGRGGNTIYF. Filled out from reference TRBV11-3 and TRBJ1-3, the complete variable domain reads EAGVVQSPRYKIIEKKQPVAFWCNPISGHNTLYWYLQNLGQGPELLIRYENEEAVDDSQLPKDRFSAERLKGVDSTLKIQPAELGDSAVYLCASSFRGRGGNTIYFGEGSWLTVV.

The chain joins TRBV29-1 to TRBJ2-7, with D hard to call. Germline V gene sequence: CDR1 SQVTM, CDR2 ANQGSEA. V was pared by 3 bases and J by 0 bases, with 15 bases between. CDR3 length: 15 residues. CDR3 DNA: TGCAGCGTTGACTTCTCTCTCTACGGCTCCTACGAGCAGTACTTC. This translates into CSVDFSLYGSYEQYF.

The sample holds a few counts of this clone. V is TRBV10-2 and J is TRBJ2-1; the match to TRBD2 covers 7 bases. Looked up from germline, CDR1 is WSHSY and CDR2 is SAAADI. This CDR3 comprises 13 residues. The V and J ends lost 7 bases and 4 bases, in that order; junction bases with no gene match: 4. The CDR3 DNA sequence: TGCGCCAGCATCGGACTAGGGTACAATGAGCAGTTCTTC. Translating gives CASIGLGYNEQFF.

This chain uses TRBV6-7 with TRBJ1-2; TRBD1 agrees at 10 bases. TRBV6-7 is marked as an open reading frame, function uncertain. The CDR3 covers 16 residues. J lost 4 bases, V lost 6 bases, and 11 bases had no gene match. CDR3 nucleotides: TGTGCCAGCAGCCGTCGTTCCGGGACAGGGGTCTATGGCTACACCTTC. Translating it yields CASSRRSGTGVYGYTF.

The chain combines TRBV18 with TRBJ2-3; perhaps TRBD2 as D (6 bases). The V gene's germline CDR1 is KGHSH and CDR2 LQKENI. The CDR3 totals 15 residues. Trimming removed 3 bases at V and 4 bases at J, with 14 bases between. CDR3 in DNA: TGTGCCAGCTCACCCCCTGTCGGGAGACCAGATACGCAGTATTTT. This encodes CASSPPVGRPDTQYF.

There are many counts of this clone. The CDR3 coding sequence is TGTGCCAGCAAGGGGGCGGGAGGAACTGAAGCTTTCTTT. Translated: CASKGAGGTEAFF. The chain couples TRBV9 to TRBJ1-1, with TRBD1 matching 7 bases. V dropped 6 bases and J dropped 5; count of bases not matched to a gene: 7. The CDR3 consists of 13 residues. Germline CDR1 reads SGDLS; CDR2 reads YYNGEE. The full variable domain, in which reference TRBV9 and TRBJ1-1 provide the parts outside the CDR3, is DSGVTQTPKHLITATGQRVTLRCSPRSGDLSVYWYQQSLDQGLQFLIQYYNGEERAKGNILERFSAQQFPDLHSELNLSSLELGDSALYFCASKGAGGTEAFFGQGTRLTVV.

J is TRBJ1-4 and V is TRBV6-8, with D maybe TRBD1 (5 bases). Trimming took off 2 bases at V and 14 bases at J, with 18 bases between the two ends. Germline V gene sequence: CDR1 MNHGY, CDR2 SAAAGT. This CDR3 is 14 amino acids long. CDR3 bases: TGTGCCAGCAGTTACGGAAGATGGGACGTGAGGCTGTTTTTT. Its translation: CASSYGRWDVRLFF.

This clone was counted only a few times. The chain couples TRBV6-8 to TRBJ1-2, with D perhaps matching TRBD1 (5 bases). The germline V and J ends were trimmed by 10 bases and 5 bases, with 14 bases remaining between them. Germline values: CDR1 MNHGY, CDR2 SAAAGT. The CDR3 length is 12 residues. The CDR3 reads CATSAGRYGYTF. In DNA form, the CDR3 reads TGTGCCACCTCGGCAGGGAGGTATGGCTACACCTTC.

The rearrangement uses TRBV19 and TRBJ1-1; D gene unclear. This CDR3 spans 15 amino acids. Per the germline V gene, CDR1 is LNHDA and CDR2 is SQIVND (reference sequence). V shed 0 bases and J shed 1 base, with 9 bases lying between them. This chain's CDR3 is CASSIESIGNTEAFF. CDR3 nucleotides: TGTGCCAGTAGTATAGAATCCATCGGGAACACTGAAGCTTTCTTT.

This clone was recorded at least ten times. This rearrangement joins TRBV2 to TRBJ1-1; weak D call: TRBD1 (6 bases). V dropped 4 bases and J dropped 1 base, with 10 bases sitting between them. CDR3 length: 14 amino acids. CDR1 and CDR2 (germline): SNHLY, FYNNEI. DNA of the CDR3: TGTGCCAGCAGTGCACAGGGAGGGAACACTGAAGCTTTCTTT. It is translated as CASSAQGGNTEAFF. The variable domain in full, completed from reference TRBV2 and TRBJ1-1, reads EPEVTQTPSHQVTQMGQEVILRCVPISNHLYFYWYRQILGQKVEFLVSFYNNEISEKSEIFDDQFSVERPDGSNFTLKIRSTKLEDSAMYFCASSAQGGNTEAFFGQGTRLTVV.

The chain uses TRBV15 and TRBJ2-3, with 11 bases that match TRBD2. CDR1 is LNHNV, CDR2 YYDKDF, per germline (reference sequence). V lost 4 bases, J lost 5 bases, and 8 bases stayed unmatched. This CDR3 region has 16 residues. The CDR3 DNA is TGTGCCACCAGCACCTATAGCGGGAGGGCCATAGATACGCAGTATTTT. Its translation: CATSTYSGRAIDTQYF.

The CDR3 DNA sequence: TGTGCCACCAGCAGAGTAACTAGCGGTTACAATGAGCAGTTCTTC. As protein: CATSRVTSGYNEQFF. The rearrangement uses TRBV15 and TRBJ2-1; 8 nucleotides align to TRBD2. The CDR3 loop spans 15 amino acids. V shed 1 base and J 4 bases; nucleotides not matched to a gene: 3. The germline CDR1 and CDR2 sequences are LNHNV and YYDKDF (reference sequence).

This clone was detected many times. The rearrangement links TRBV6-8 to TRBJ1-4; no definite D call. V was shortened by 5 bases and J by 3 bases, with 10 bases between the two germline ends. CDR1 MNHGY and CDR2 SAAAGT come from the germline V gene. The CDR3 is 14 amino acids. CDR3 bases: TGTGCCAGCAGTCTCGGATCTTCTAATGAAAAACTGTTTTTT. The encoded protein is CASSLGSSNEKLFF.

This clone is termed medium-sized (0.01 to 0.1%). The chain is built from TRBV6-8 and TRBJ1-5, with D possibly being TRBD1 (5 bases). This CDR3 contains 15 residues. V shed 6 bases and J shed 0 bases, with 12 bases lying between them. Germline V lookup: CDR1 MNHGY, CDR2 SAAAGT. Written as DNA, the CDR3 is TGTGCCAGCAGGCGACAGAGTATTAGCAATCAGCCCCAGCATTTT. This encodes CASRRQSISNQPQHF.

This clone was seen just once. This chain's CDR3 is CASSPSARDGANVLTF. CDR3 coding DNA: TGTGCCAGCTCACCATCTGCGCGAGACGGGGCCAACGTCCTGACTTTC. This chain uses TRBV18 with TRBJ2-6; no definite D call. This CDR3 is 16 amino acids long. Germline CDR1 KGHSH, CDR2 LQKENI. Deletions cut 2 bases from V and 4 bases from J, with 12 bases between.

This chain joins TRBV16 and TRBJ2-5; the D is unclear. V lost 2 bases to trimming and J lost 2 bases, with 18 bases between them. Germline V gene sequence: CDR1 KGHSY, CDR2 FQNENV. CDR3 length: 17 amino acids. The CDR3: CASSQDLASYRQETQYF. CDR3 in DNA: TGTGCCAGCAGCCAAGATCTGGCGAGCTACAGACAAGAGACCCAGTACTTC.

At least ten counts were recorded for this clone. V usage is TRBV11-3 and J usage is TRBJ1-2; 10 bases fit TRBD1. After removal of 6 bases from V and 5 bases from J, the junction contained 15 bases not matched to a gene. Germline CDR1 reads SGHNT; CDR2 reads YENEEA. This CDR3 comprises 17 residues. The CDR3 reads CASSTLTGQGDRYGYTF. In DNA form, the CDR3 reads TGTGCCAGCAGTACCCTGACCGGACAGGGGGATAGGTATGGCTACACCTTC.